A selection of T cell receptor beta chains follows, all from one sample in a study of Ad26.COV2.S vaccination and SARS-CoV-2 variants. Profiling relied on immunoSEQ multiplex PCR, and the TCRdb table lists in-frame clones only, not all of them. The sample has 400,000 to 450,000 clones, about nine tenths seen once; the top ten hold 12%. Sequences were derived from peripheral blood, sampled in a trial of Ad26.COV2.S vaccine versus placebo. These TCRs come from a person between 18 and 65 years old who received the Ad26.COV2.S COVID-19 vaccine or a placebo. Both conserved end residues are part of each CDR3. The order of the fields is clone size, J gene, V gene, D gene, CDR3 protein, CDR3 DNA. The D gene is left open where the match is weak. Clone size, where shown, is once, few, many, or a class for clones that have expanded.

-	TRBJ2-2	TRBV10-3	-	CAISDNRDGDTGELFF	TGTGCCATCAGTGACAACCGGGACGGAGACACCGGGGAGCTGTTTTTT
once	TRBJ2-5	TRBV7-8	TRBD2	CASSWLGLAGRQETQYF	TGTGCCAGCAGCTGGTTGGGACTAGCGGGGCGACAAGAGACCCAGTACTTC
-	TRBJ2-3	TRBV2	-	CASGTYLTDTQYF	TGTGCCAGCGGGACTTACCTCACAGATACGCAGTATTTT
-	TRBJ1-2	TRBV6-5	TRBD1	CASRDDRENYGYTF	TGTGCCAGCAGGGACGACAGGGAGAACTATGGCTACACCTTC
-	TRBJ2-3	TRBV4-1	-	CASSQRDREGTQYF	TGCGCCAGCAGCCAAAGAGACAGGGAGGGTACGCAGTATTTT
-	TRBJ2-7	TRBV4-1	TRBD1	CASSASGTGHGEQYF	TGCGCCAGCAGCGCCAGCGGGACAGGGCATGGGGAGCAGTACTTC
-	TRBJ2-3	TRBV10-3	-	CAAWSRSTDTQYF	TGTGCCGCCTGGTCACGAAGCACAGATACGCAGTATTTT
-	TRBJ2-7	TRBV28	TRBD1	CASSTGTGKDEQYF	TGTGCCAGCAGTACCGGGACAGGGAAGGACGAGCAGTACTTC
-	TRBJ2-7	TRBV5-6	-	CASSFNRAYEQYF	TGTGCCAGCAGCTTTAACAGAGCCTACGAGCAGTACTTC
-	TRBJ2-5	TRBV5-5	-	CASSSEPKETQYF	TGTGCCAGCAGCTCCGAGCCAAAAGAGACCCAGTACTTC
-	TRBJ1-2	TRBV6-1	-	CASSLSTANYGYTF	TGTGCCAGCAGCCTATCGACGGCAAACTATGGCTACACCTTC
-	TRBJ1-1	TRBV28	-	CASSLFENNEAFF	TGTGCCAGCAGTTTATTCGAGAATAATGAAGCTTTCTTT
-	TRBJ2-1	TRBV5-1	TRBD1	CASSPGTGLPIPKNEQFF	TGCGCCAGCAGCCCCGGGACAGGTCTTCCTATCCCTAAAAATGAGCAGTTCTTC
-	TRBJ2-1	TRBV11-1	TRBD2	CASSLAGSSGKSSYNEQFF	TGTGCCAGCAGCCTAGCGGGATCTAGCGGAAAGAGCTCCTACAATGAGCAGTTCTTC
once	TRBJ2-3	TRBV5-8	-	CASSLVRLSASSTDTQYF	TGTGCCAGCAGCTTGGTTAGGTTAAGCGCTTCTAGCACAGATACGCAGTATTTT
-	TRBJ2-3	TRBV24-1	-	CATSDRTEEDTDTQYF	TGTGCCACCAGTGACCGGACAGAAGAGGACACAGATACGCAGTATTTT
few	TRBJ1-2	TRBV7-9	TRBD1	CASRDTGGGDGYTF	TGTGCCAGCAGAGATACAGGGGGCGGAGATGGCTACACCTTC
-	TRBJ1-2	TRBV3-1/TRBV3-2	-	CASSHPVGRELNYGYTF	TGTGCCAGCAGCCACCCGGTCGGACGGGAGCTAAACTATGGCTACACCTTC
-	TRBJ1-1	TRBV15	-	CATGPQGGTEAFF	TGTGCCACCGGGCCCCAGGGTGGGACTGAAGCTTTCTTT
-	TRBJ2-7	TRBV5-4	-	CASSLGAGPYEQYF	TGTGCCAGCAGCTTGGGGGCAGGACCCTACGAGCAGTACTTC
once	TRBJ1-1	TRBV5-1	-	CASSLDRQNTEAFF	TGCGCCAGCAGCTTGGACAGACAGAACACTGAAGCTTTCTTT
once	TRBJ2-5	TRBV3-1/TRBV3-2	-	CASSQEVGETQETQYF	TGTGCCAGCAGCCAAGAGGTGGGAGAGACCCAAGAGACCCAGTACTTC
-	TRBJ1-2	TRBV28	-	CASSLWGSQDYGYTF	TGTGCCAGCAGTTTATGGGGCTCCCAGGACTATGGCTACACCTTC
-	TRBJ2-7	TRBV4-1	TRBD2	CASSPSTSGSYEQYF	TGCGCCAGCAGCCCTTCGACTAGCGGGAGCTACGAGCAGTACTTC
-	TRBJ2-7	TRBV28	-	CASRPSGAWEQYF	TGTGCCAGCAGACCCTCAGGGGCGTGGGAGCAGTACTTC
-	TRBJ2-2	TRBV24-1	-	CATSDLIRPPNTGELFF	TGTGCCACCAGTGATTTGATTCGACCTCCGAACACCGGGGAGCTGTTTTTT
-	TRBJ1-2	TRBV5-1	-	CASSLDSYGYTF	TGCGCCAGCAGCTTGGACAGCTATGGCTACACCTTC
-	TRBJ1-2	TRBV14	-	CASSQSGFDYGYTF	TGTGCCAGCAGCCAATCGGGGTTTGACTATGGCTACACCTTC
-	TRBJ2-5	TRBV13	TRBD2	CASSLRLAVQETQYF	TGTGCCAGCAGCTTACGACTAGCGGTCCAAGAGACCCAGTACTTC
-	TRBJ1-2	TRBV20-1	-	CSASMGTNYGYTF	TGCAGTGCTAGTATGGGGACTAACTATGGCTACACCTTC
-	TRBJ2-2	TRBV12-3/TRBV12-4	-	CASSYSTGELFF	TGTGCCAGCAGTTATAGCACCGGGGAGCTGTTTTTT
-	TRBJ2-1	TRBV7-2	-	CASSLEADPSSYNEQFF	TGTGCCAGCAGCTTAGAGGCCGACCCGAGCTCCTACAATGAGCAGTTCTTC
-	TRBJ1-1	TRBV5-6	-	CASSLPGGGDVGTEAFF	TGTGCCAGCAGCCTCCCGGGGGGTGGAGATGTTGGCACTGAAGCTTTCTTT
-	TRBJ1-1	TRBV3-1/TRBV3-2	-	CASSQDRPMNTEAFF	TGTGCCAGCAGCCAAGATAGGCCGATGAACACTGAAGCTTTCTTT
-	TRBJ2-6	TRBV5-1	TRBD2	CASSLLAANPGANVLTF	TGCGCCAGCAGCTTGCTAGCGGCGAACCCTGGGGCCAACGTCCTGACTTTC
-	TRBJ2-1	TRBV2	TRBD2	CASSVERDGGSSYNEQFF	TGTGCCAGCAGTGTAGAGCGGGACGGCGGAAGCTCCTACAATGAGCAGTTCTTC
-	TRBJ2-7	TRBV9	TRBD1	CASSVGTGNYEQYF	TGTGCCAGCAGCGTGGGGACAGGGAACTACGAGCAGTACTTC
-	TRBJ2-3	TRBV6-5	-	CASRQYRRTDTQYF	TGTGCCAGCAGACAGTACCGTCGGACAGATACGCAGTATTTT
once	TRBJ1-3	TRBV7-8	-	CASSSLSGNTIYF	TGTGCCAGCAGCTCCCTCTCTGGAAACACCATATATTTT
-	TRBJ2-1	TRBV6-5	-	CASSYLQGSYNEQFF	TGTGCCAGCAGTTACCTACAGGGCTCCTACAATGAGCAGTTCTTC
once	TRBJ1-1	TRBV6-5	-	CASSYVPDTEAFF	TGTGCCAGCAGTTACGTCCCAGACACTGAAGCTTTCTTT
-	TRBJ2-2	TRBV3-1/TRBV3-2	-	CASSQDVLNRELFF	TGTGCCAGCAGCCAAGATGTTCTGAACAGGGAGCTGTTTTTT
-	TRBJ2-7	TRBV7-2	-	CASSPLRPGRYEQYF	TGTGCCAGCAGCCCCCTTCGTCCCGGACGGTACGAGCAGTACTTC
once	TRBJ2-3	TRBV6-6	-	CASSYSRDRGDTQYF	TGTGCCAGCAGTTACTCCCGGGACCGAGGAGATACGCAGTATTTT
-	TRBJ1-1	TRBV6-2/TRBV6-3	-	CASSYFVRATEAFF	TGTGCCAGCAGTTACTTTGTCAGGGCAACTGAAGCTTTCTTT
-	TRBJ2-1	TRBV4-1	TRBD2	CASSQVQGSGSNNEQFF	TGCGCCAGCAGCCAAGTACAGGGAAGCGGGAGTAACAATGAGCAGTTCTTC
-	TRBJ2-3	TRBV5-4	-	CASSSRDLWSTDTQYF	TGTGCCAGCAGCTCCAGAGATCTATGGAGCACAGATACGCAGTATTTT
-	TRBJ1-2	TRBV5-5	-	CASSAPQDSYGYTF	TGTGCCAGCAGCGCCCCACAGGATTCCTATGGCTACACCTTC
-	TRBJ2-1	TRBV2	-	CASSEVAGEQFF	TGTGCCAGCAGTGAGGTGGCGGGGGAGCAGTTCTTC
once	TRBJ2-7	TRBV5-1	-	CASSLANRDGQYF	TGCGCCAGCAGCTTGGCCAACAGGGACGGGCAGTACTTC
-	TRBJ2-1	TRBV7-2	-	CASSRGYEQFF	TGTGCCAGCAGCAGAGGTTATGAGCAGTTCTTC
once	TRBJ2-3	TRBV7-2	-	CALEMSTDTQYF	TGTGCCTTGGAGATGAGCACAGATACGCAGTATTTT
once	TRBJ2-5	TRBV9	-	CASSAGRAQETQYF	TGTGCCAGCAGCGCTGGCAGGGCGCAAGAGACCCAGTACTTC
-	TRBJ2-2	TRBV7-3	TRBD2	CASSHLPSGRAAGELFF	TGTGCCAGCAGCCACCTCCCTAGCGGGAGGGCGGCCGGGGAGCTGTTTTTT
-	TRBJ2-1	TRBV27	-	CASSLVLAKAHEQFF	TGTGCCAGCAGTTTAGTCCTAGCCAAGGCCCATGAGCAGTTCTTC
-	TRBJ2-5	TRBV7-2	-	CASSLLGLETQYF	TGTGCCAGCAGCTTACTGGGACTAGAGACCCAGTACTTC
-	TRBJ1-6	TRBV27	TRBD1	CASSPLPEGQHISPLHF	TGTGCCAGCAGTCCGCTCCCTGAGGGACAGCATATTTCACCCCTCCACTTT